This TCR beta chain was sequenced for a study of shared clonotypes between healthy human individuals. Across the whole study: Aged 18 to 49, the donors were a couple of women and three men.

With regard to this clone: Its target is unknown.

CDR3 size: 15 residues. Germline CDR1 MDHEN, CDR2 SYDVKM. V lost 3 bases to trimming and J lost 0 bases, with 9 bases between them. Whole-study results and caveats: Inspection by rarefaction showed sorted-subset sequencing to be incomplete despite large depth.

The data were produced by immunoSEQ multiplex PCR, yet TCRdb's version contains in-frame clones alone and is incomplete. The sample holds about 1 million clones, about 75% seen once. The chain links TRBV28 to TRBJ2-4, with a tentative D call TRBD2 (5 bases). This sequence originates from a man between 18 and 35 years old in good health. Sequenced input: memory CD4+ T cells sorted from blood. Subset denoted: CD45RA-negative fraction. CDR3 sequence (DNA): TGTGCCAGCAGTTTGGGAGTGCTAGCCAAAAACATTCAGTACTTC. Translated: CASSLGVLAKNIQYF.